This TCR beta chain stems from a study of blood T cell repertoires in COVID-19. In the study overall: There were acute and convalescent COVID-19 samples, and they came from the United States, Italy and Spain. From T cells, B-cell-depleted T cells, or PBMCs came the material, which was cDNA or gDNA.

In the original analysis: Estimated nucleated cell counts came from reference gene primer amplification. Produced via immunoSEQ multiplex PCR; TCRdb's table is partial and in-frame only. From that table come the V and J calls and clone size; the DNA was used to work out D and trimming. This table has roughly 670,000 clones, approximately 90% appearing once. Germline assignment: CDR1 SGHRS and CDR2 YFSETQ. V lost 5 bases to trimming and J lost 6 bases; unmatched junction nucleotides: 6. The CDR3 runs to 14 residues. This TCR derives from a woman between 18 and 30 years old with acute or convalescent COVID-19. The material sequenced was peripheral blood. The chain is built from TRBV5-1 and TRBJ1-1; 11 positions agree with TRBD1. The CDR3, as DNA: TGCGCCAGCAGACCCGGACAGGGGGCGCCTGAAGCTTTCTTT. This sequence encodes CASRPGQGAPEAFF.